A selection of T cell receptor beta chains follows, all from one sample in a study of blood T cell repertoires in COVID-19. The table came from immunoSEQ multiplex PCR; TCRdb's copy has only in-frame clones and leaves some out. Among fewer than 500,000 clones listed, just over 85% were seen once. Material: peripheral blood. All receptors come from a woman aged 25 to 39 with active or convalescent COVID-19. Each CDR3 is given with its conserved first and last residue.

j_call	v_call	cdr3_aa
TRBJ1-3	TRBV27	CASRGAGGNTIYF
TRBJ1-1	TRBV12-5	CASDTYDRGLTEAFF
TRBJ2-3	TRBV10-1	CANSTLSSDTQYF
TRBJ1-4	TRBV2	CASSFGGVTNEKLFF
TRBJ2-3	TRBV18	CASSPQYRTDTQYF
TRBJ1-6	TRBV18	CASSPPGLFFMDRVDSPLHF
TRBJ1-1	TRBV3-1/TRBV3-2	CASSQALTRRTEAFF
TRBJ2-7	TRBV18	CASSPPLYEQYF
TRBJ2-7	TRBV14	CASSKISGKTYEQYF
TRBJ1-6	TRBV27	CATLGPNSPLHF
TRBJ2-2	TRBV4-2	CASSNLPGQGFGTGELFF
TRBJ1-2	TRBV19	CASSSQGVGRGYTF
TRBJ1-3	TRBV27	CASRNLQGANGNTIYF
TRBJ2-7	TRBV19	CASSTGLAGGVLGYEQYF
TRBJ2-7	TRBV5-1	CASSLGVAQKRFPGQYF
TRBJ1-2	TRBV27	CASSPLSEGGYTF
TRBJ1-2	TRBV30	CAICMGGESNYGYTF
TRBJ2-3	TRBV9	CASSPGGPSTDTQYF
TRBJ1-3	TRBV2	CASSRDLSGNTIYF
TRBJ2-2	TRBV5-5	CASSLDRSTGELFF
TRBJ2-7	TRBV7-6	CASSRSGTGPYEQYF
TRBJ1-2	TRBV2	CASSVIGGRGYTF
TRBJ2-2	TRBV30	CAWSGGLVGTGELFF
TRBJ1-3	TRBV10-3	CAIRQGSAGNTIYF
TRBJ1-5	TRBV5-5	CASSSQGNSNQPQHF
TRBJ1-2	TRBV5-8	CASSLVVESGNGYTF
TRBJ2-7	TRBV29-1	CSVGAGPYEQYF
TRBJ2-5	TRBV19	CASSIGQGVDQETQYF
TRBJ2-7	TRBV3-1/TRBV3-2	CASSQGRESYEQYF
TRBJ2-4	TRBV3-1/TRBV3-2	CASSQGDRAQYF
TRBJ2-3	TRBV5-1	CASGPGQGGTDTQYF
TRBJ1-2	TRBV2	CASSDARGYTF
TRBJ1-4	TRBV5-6	CASSLMAEKLFF
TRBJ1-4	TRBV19	CASSIPPDRSGNEKLFF
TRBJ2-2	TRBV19	CASSPGLANTGELFF
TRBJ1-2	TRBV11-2	CASSFRRGQDYGYTF
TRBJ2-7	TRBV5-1	CASQGDTYEQYF
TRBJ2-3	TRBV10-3	CAISVLAGASTDTQYF
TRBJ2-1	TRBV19	CASSIEGGGGSEQFF
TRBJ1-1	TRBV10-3	CAISGQGDRHMNTEAFF
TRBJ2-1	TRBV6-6	CASIAASGSREQFF
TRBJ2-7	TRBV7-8	CASSHLAGQGEQYF